These 16 T cell receptor beta chains came from one sample sequenced in a study of OX40 agonist ivuxolimab in advanced cancers. Profiled with immunoSEQ multiplex PCR; TCRdb holds only in-frame clones, not every one. The sample lists 46,000 or so clones; approximately 77% were seen once. The sequencing here drew on CD4+ or CD8+ T cells sorted from blood, taken in a trial of the OX40 agonist ivuxolimab. Source of these receptors: an adult with an advanced solid tumor such as melanoma, head and neck, liver or kidney cancer.

The CDR3 DNA is TGTGCCAGCAGTTTACCGAACAGGTTCTCCTATGGCTACACCTTC. Its translation is CASSLPNRFSYGYTF. V usage is TRBV28 and J usage is TRBJ1-2, with a possible D match to TRBD1 (5 bases). V was shortened by 2 bases and J by 4 bases, with 14 bases between the two germline ends. Germline V gives CDR1 MDHEN, CDR2 SYDVKM. The CDR3 sequence is 15 residues long.

The V gene is TRBV18, the J gene TRBJ2-6, with 8 bases aligning to TRBD1. J lost 1 base, V lost 1 base, and 9 bases had no gene match. The CDR3 totals 19 residues. CDR1 KGHSH and CDR2 LQKENI come from the germline V gene. The CDR3 is CASSPLTGGTPSGANVLTF. The CDR3 DNA is TGTGCCAGCTCACCACTTACAGGGGGTACTCCGTCTGGGGCCAACGTCCTGACTTTC. Full variable domain (remainder filled in from reference TRBV18 and TRBJ2-6): NAGVMQNPRHLVRRRGQEARLRCSPMKGHSHVYWYRQLPEEGLKFMVYLQKENIIDESGMPKERFSAEFPKEGPSILRIQQVVRGDSAAYFCASSPLTGGTPSGANVLTFGAGSRLTVL.

V gene TRBV5-1 combines with J gene TRBJ2-1; no clear D. The CDR3 runs 15 residues. V dropped 0 bases and J dropped 8 bases, with 15 bases sitting between them. Germline V gives CDR1 SGHRS, CDR2 YFSETQ. The CDR3 region is CASSLDRHFGYEQFF. CDR3 nucleotides: TGCGCCAGCAGCTTGGACAGACATTTTGGTTATGAGCAGTTCTTC.

Regarding this clone: The junction shows a germline mismatch at one end, possibly a read error. V is TRBV7-7 and J is TRBJ2-1; the match to TRBD1 covers 7 bases. Germline lookup yields CDR1 SSHAT and CDR2 FNYEAQ (reference sequence). The CDR3 consists of 13 residues. CDR3 sequence (DNA): TGTGCTAGCAGCCGTAGCGCAGGGGGTGAGCAGTTCTTC. It translates to CASSRSAGGEQFF.

This clone has only one observation. The J gene is TRBJ2-1, the V gene TRBV18, with a tentative D call TRBD2 (7 bases). The V gene's germline CDR1 is KGHSH and CDR2 LQKENI. The V gene lost 2 bases and the J gene lost 4 bases, with 27 bases spanning the gap. The CDR3 contains 20 residues. The CDR3 is CASSPTRGGMSGTWYNEQFF. The CDR3 nucleotides are TGTGCCAGCTCACCAACGAGGGGGGGTATGAGCGGGACGTGGTACAATGAGCAGTTCTTC.

The rearrangement uses TRBV7-6 and TRBJ2-1, with TRBD2 matching over 9 bases. Per the germline V gene, CDR1 is SGHVS and CDR2 is FNYEAQ. V shed 6 bases and J 7 bases; nucleotides not matched to a gene: 16. This CDR3 has 17 amino acids. This chain's CDR3 is CASRNPFSGSSINEQFF. The CDR3, as DNA: TGTGCCAGCAGGAACCCATTTAGCGGGAGTTCGATTAATGAGCAGTTCTTC.

J is TRBJ2-5 and V is TRBV7-9; 10 bases are a match to TRBD2. CDR1 and CDR2 from the germline V gene are SEHNR and FQNEAQ (reference sequence). This CDR3 spans 14 amino acids. V trimming: 5 bases; J trimming: 4 bases; junction bases outside the gene matches: 4. CDR3 in amino acids: CASSRRTSGETQYF. DNA for the CDR3: TGTGCCAGCAGCCGCCGGACTAGCGGAGAGACCCAGTACTTC. The full variable domain, rest sourced from reference TRBV7-9 and TRBJ2-5, is DTGVSQNPRHKITKRGQNVTFRCDPISEHNRLYWYRQTLGQGPEFLTYFQNEAQLEKSRLLSDRFSAERPKGSFSTLEIQRTEQGDSAMYLCASSRRTSGETQYFGPGTRLLVL.

The chain recombines TRBV5-1 with TRBJ2-7; the match to TRBD2 covers 9 bases. After removal of 3 bases from V and 3 bases from J, the junction contained 7 bases not matched to a gene. This CDR3 comprises 15 residues. Germline V gene data show CDR1 as SGHRS and CDR2 as YFSETQ. The CDR3 reads CASSSAASGNYEQYF. The CDR3 DNA reads TGCGCCAGCAGCTCCGCCGCTAGCGGGAACTACGAGCAGTACTTC.

The rearrangement uses TRBV6-1 and TRBJ1-3, with D maybe TRBD1 (6 bases). CDR3 length: 14 residues. The V end lost 2 bases, the J end lost 5 bases, and 10 bases lay between the germline ends. Germline CDR1 is MNHNS and CDR2 is SASEGT. The CDR3 loop is CASSETGARNTIYF. CDR3 sequence (DNA): TGTGCCAGCAGTGAAACGGGGGCCCGAAACACCATATATTTT.

The chain uses TRBV27 and TRBJ1-2; 10 nucleotides align to TRBD1. CDR3 length equals 14 residues. Per germline, CDR1 MNHEY and CDR2 SMNVEV (reference sequence). With 3 bases clipped from V and 5 bases from J, the junction kept 3 bases outside the gene matches. As DNA, the CDR3 is TGTGCCAGCAGTTTCTCGGGACAGGGGTATGGCTACACCTTC. This codes for CASSFSGQGYGYTF.

V is TRBV7-2 and J is TRBJ2-2; D is unclear. Trimming removed 5 bases at V and 4 bases at J, with 8 bases between. The CDR3 sequence is 13 residues long. Per germline, CDR1 SGHTA and CDR2 FQGNSA. The CDR3 spells CASSRPGTGELFF. The CDR3 DNA reads as TGTGCCAGCAGCCGTCCAGGCACCGGGGAGCTGTTTTTT.

The chain links TRBV12-5 to TRBJ2-1; 9 nucleotides align to TRBD2. CDR3 length equals 16 residues. Germline loops: CDR1 LGHNT, CDR2 FRNRAP. After removal of 1 base from V and 7 bases from J, the junction contained 8 bases not matched to a gene. CDR3: CASGLEIAGALNEQFF. The CDR3 DNA reads TGTGCTAGTGGTTTGGAGATAGCGGGAGCCCTTAATGAGCAGTTCTTC. The variable domain in full, completed from reference TRBV12-5 and TRBJ2-1, reads DARVTQTPRHKVTEMGQEVTMRCQPILGHNTVFWYRQTMMQGLELLAYFRNRAPLDDSGMPKDRFSAEMPDATLATLKIQPSEPRDSAVYFCASGLEIAGALNEQFFGPGTRLTVL.

The chain uses TRBV19 and TRBJ2-5; 10 bases map to TRBD2. Germline lookup yields CDR1 LNHDA and CDR2 SQIVND (reference sequence). The CDR3 consists of 15 residues. The trim removed 5 bases at V and 3 bases at J, leaving 6 bases unmatched. The CDR3 sequence is CASSGLAGGEETQYF. The CDR3 coding sequence is TGTGCCAGTAGTGGATTAGCGGGGGGAGAAGAGACCCAGTACTTC.

The rearrangement links TRBV28 to TRBJ1-2; tentative D call: TRBD1 (6 bases). The CDR3 length is 14 residues. Looked up from germline, CDR1 is MDHEN and CDR2 is SYDVKM. V shed 6 bases and J shed 4 bases, with 15 bases lying between them. CDR3 in DNA: TGTGCCAGCAGAAATGGACAGCTCTCCTATGGCTACACCTTC. Its translation: CASRNGQLSYGYTF.

DNA of the CDR3: TGTGCCAGCAGTTTCCCGGGACTAGCGGGACGGGACACCGGGGAGCTGTTTTTT. It is translated as CASSFPGLAGRDTGELFF. V and J are TRBV28 and TRBJ2-2; 13 nucleotides align to TRBD2. Per the germline V gene, CDR1 is MDHEN and CDR2 is SYDVKM. The V and J ends lost 3 bases and 3 bases, in that order; junction bases with no gene match: 7. The CDR3 has 18 amino acids.

The chain uses TRBV4-2 and TRBJ2-3; the match to TRBD2 covers 9 bases. V dropped 0 bases and J dropped 5; count of bases not matched to a gene: 15. This CDR3 is built from 19 residues. Germline loops: CDR1 LGHNA, CDR2 YNFKEQ. The CDR3: CASSQDPIAGTSTGDTQYF. As DNA, the CDR3 is TGTGCCAGCAGCCAAGACCCAATTGCGGGGACTAGCACGGGAGATACGCAGTATTTT.